This T cell receptor beta chain derives from a study of tissue T cells after allogeneic stem cell transplantation. As for time point: mouse harvest day 7 after allogeneic transplant. Each mouse received 10^7 T-cell-depleted marrow cells plus 10^6 splenic CD5+ T cells by tail vein. This mouse GVHD model was MHC-mismatched B6 to BALB/c, profiled day 7 or 14. Assay: immunoSEQ multiplex PCR; the TCRdb copy retains only in-frame clones and omits some. The table lists approximately 6,700 clones, 45% to 50% of them singletons. There are 12 residues in the CDR3. The V gene lost 2 bases and the J gene lost 4 bases, with 5 bases spanning the gap. Germline V gene lookup returns CDR1 SGHDT and CDR2 FRDEAV. Turning to this clone: The antigen is undetermined. Each gene name is a mouse one. The read falls 1 residue short of the CDR3 end, and the missing part is taken from the germline J gene.

Overall study findings and caveats: Some tissue clones might be persisting host cells; their alloreactivity or antigen specificity was not determined. Anatomically similar tissues had similar TCR repertoires within each patient. Limitations included a small, clinically heterogeneous cohort and limited sampling depth.

The source is a female BALB/c mouse given C57BL/6 T cells with graft-versus-host disease after an allogeneic hematopoietic cell transplant. The rearrangement uses TRBV14 and TRBJ2-4; D gene uncertain. The sample was gut tissue. The CDR3 bases that were read are TGTGCCAGCAGTTTAGGAGAAAACACCTTGTAC. This gives the protein CASSLGENTLY. The whole CDR3 reads CASSLGENTLYF.